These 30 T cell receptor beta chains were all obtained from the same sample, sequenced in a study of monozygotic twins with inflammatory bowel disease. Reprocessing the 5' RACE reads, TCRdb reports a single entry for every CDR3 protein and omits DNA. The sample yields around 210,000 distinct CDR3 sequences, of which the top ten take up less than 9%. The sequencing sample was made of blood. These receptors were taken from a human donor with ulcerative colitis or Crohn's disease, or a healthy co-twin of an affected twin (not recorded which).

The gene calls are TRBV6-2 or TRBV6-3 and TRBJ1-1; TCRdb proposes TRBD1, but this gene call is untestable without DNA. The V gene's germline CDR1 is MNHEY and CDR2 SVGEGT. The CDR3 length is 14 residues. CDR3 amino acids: CASTTPVKATEAFF.

CDR3 sequence reads: CASSPRGMNTEAFF. This chain uses TRBV18 with TRBJ1-1; the TRBD1 assignment by TCRdb is unverifiable without DNA. This CDR3 contains 14 residues. Germline loops: CDR1 KGHSH, CDR2 LQKENI.

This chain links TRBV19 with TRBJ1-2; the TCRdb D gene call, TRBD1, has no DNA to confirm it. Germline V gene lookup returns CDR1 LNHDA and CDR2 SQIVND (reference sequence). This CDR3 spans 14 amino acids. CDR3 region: CASSPTGVGYGYTF. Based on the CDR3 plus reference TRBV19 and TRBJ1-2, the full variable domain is DGGITQSPKYLFRKEGQNVTLSCEQNLNHDAMYWYRQDPGQGLRLIYYSQIVNDFQKGDIAEGYSVSREKKESFPLTVTSAQKNPTAFYLCASSPTGVGYGYTFGSGTRLTVV.

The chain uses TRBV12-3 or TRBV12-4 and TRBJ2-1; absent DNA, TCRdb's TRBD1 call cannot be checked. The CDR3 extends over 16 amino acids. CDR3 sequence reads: CASRATDRGAYNEQFF.

The CDR3 loop reads CAGGRGNQPQHF. J is TRBJ1-5 and V is TRBV12-3 or TRBV12-4; TCRdb's assignment of TRBD1 cannot be checked, as there is no DNA. The CDR3 runs 12 residues.

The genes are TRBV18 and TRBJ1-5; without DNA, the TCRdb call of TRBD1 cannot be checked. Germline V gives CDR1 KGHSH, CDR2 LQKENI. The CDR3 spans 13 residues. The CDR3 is CASSESGDQPQHF.

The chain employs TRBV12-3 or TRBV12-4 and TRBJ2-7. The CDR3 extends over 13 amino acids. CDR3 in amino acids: CASSFSGTYEQYF.

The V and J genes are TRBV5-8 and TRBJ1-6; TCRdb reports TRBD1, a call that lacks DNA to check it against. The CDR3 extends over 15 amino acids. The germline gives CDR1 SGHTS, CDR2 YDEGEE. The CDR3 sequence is CASSLGSGLGSPLHF.

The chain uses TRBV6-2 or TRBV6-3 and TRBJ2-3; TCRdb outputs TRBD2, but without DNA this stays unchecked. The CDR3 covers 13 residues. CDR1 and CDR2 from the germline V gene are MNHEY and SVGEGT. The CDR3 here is CASTRDYADTQYF.

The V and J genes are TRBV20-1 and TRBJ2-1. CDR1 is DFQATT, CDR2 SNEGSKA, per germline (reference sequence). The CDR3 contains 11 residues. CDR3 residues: CSAPYYNEQFF.

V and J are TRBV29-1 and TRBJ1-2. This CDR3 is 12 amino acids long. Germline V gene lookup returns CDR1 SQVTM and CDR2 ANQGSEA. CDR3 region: CSAILEDYGYTF.

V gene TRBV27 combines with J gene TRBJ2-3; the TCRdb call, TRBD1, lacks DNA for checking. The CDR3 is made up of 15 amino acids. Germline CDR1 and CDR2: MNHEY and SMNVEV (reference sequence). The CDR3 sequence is CASSFSPGPTDTQYF.

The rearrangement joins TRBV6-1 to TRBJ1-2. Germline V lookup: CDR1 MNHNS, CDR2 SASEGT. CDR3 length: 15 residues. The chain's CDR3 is CASSESYQEVKGYTF.

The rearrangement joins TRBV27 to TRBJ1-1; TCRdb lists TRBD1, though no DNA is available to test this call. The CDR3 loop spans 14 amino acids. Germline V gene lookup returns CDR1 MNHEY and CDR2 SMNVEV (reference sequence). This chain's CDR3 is CASSLGVRGAEAFF.

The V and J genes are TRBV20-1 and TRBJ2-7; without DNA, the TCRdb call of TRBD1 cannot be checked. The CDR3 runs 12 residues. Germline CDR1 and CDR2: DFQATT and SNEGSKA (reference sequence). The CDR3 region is CSAGQGIYEQYF.

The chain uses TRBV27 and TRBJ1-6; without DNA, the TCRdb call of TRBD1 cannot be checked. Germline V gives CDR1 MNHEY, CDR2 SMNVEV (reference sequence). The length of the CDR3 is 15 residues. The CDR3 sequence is CASSFGQGYNSPLHF.

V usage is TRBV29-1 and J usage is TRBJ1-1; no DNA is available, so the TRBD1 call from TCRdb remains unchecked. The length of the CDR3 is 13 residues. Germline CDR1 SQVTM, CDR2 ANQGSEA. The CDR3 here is CSVPGKARTEAFF.

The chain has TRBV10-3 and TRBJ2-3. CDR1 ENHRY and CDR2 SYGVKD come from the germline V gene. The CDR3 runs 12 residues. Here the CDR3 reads CAISEVTDTQYF.

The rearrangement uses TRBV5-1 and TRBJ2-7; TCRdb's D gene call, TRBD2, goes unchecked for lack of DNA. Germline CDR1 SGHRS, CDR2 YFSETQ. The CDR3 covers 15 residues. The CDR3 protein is CASSGAETISGEQYF. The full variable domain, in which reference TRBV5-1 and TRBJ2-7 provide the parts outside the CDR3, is KAGVTQTPRYLIKTRGQQVTLSCSPISGHRSVSWYQQTPGQGLQFLFEYFSETQRNKGNFPGRFSGRQFSNSRSEMNVSTLELGDSALYLCASSGAETISGEQYFGPGTRLTVT.

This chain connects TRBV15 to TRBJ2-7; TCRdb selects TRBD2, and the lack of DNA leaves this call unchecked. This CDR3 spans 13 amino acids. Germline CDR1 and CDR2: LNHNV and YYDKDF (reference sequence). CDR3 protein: CATSNSGGYEQYF.

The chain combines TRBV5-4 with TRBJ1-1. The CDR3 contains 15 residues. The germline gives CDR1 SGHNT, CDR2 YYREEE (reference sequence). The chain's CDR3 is CASRPTLRVDTEAFF.

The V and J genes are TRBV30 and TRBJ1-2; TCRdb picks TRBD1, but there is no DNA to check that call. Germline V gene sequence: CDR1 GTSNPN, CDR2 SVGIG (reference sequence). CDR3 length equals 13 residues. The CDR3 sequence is CAWRQGANYGYTF.

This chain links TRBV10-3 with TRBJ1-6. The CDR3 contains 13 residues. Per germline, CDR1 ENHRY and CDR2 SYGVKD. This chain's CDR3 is CAISDRLNSPLHF.

The CDR3 reads CASSGDRDEKLFF. The V gene is TRBV7-2, the J gene TRBJ1-4; there is no DNA to check the TCRdb D call of TRBD1. CDR3 length: 13 residues. The germline CDR1 and CDR2 sequences are SGHTA and FQGNSA.

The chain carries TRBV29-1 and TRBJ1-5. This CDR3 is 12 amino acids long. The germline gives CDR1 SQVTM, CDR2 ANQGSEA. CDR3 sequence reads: CSVGGDNQPQHF.

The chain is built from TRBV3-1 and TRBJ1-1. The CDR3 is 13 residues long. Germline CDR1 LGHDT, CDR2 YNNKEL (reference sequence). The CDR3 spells CASSQGFYTEAFF.

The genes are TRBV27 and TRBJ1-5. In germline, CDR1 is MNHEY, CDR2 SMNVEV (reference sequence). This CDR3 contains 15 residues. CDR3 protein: CASSLTSAGNQPQHF.

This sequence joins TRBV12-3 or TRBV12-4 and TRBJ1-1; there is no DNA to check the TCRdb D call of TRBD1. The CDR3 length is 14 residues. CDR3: CASSFTGVGTEAFF.

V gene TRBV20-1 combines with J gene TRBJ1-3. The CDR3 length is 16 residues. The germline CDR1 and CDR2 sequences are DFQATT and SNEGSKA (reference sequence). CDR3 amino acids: CSASYSGPKGGNTIYF.

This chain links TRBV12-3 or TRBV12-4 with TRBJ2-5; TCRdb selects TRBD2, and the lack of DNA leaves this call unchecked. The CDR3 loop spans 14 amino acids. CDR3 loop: CASSKGALQETQYF.